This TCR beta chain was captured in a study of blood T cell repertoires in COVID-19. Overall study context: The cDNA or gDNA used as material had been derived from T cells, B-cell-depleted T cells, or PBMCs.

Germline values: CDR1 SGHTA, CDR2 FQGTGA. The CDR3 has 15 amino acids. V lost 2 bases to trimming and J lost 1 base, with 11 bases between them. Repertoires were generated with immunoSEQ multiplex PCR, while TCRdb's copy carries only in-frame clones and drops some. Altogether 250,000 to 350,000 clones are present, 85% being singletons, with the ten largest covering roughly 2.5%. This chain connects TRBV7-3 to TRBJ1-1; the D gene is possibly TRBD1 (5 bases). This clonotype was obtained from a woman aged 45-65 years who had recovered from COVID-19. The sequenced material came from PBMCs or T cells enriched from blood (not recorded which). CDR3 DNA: TGTGCCAGCAGCTTAGAGGGCGGGACGAACACTGAAGCTTTCTTT. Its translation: CASSLEGGTNTEAFF. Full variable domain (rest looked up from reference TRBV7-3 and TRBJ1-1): GAGVSQTPSNKVTEKGKYVELRCDPISGHTALYWYRQSLGQGPEFLIYFQGTGAADDSGLPNDRFFAVRPEGSVSTLKIQRTERGDSAVYLCASSLEGGTNTEAFFGQGTRLTVV.